A single sample gave rise to the 2 T cell receptor beta chains below, sequenced in a study of CD8+ T cells in alopecia areata. Documented treatment: oral pan-JAK inhibitor, 5-10 mg twice daily. Extracted from the samples, RNA was reverse transcribed into cDNA to serve as the sequencing template. The method was immunoSEQ multiplex PCR; TCRdb's version includes in-frame clones alone and lacks a portion of them. There are approximately 200,000 clones in the sample; approximately 60% occur only once, and 0.69% lies in the top ten. The sequences come from CD4+ T cells sorted from blood, collected at week 4, from a patient treated with tofacitinib. The receptors stem from a human donor with alopecia areata.

The rearrangement joins TRBV5-1 to TRBJ2-7; maybe TRBD2 (5 bases). Trimming shortened V by 6 bases and J by 2 bases, and 15 bases separated the two germline ends. CDR3 length equals 14 residues. Germline lookup yields CDR1 SGHRS and CDR2 YFSETQ. CDR3 sequence reads: CASTPAGRAYEQYF. The CDR3 nucleotides are TGCGCCAGCACCCCGGCTGGGCGGGCCTACGAGCAGTACTTC.

This clone was found a few times. The chain recombines TRBV5-6 with TRBJ2-2; possibly TRBD1 for D (5 bases). With 0 bases removed from V and 0 bases from J, the gap between germline ends came to 12 bases. CDR1 is SGHDT, CDR2 YYEEEE, per germline. This CDR3 contains 17 residues. CDR3 DNA sequence: TGTGCCAGCAGCTTGGTACTCGACAGCGCGAACACCGGGGAGCTGTTTTTT. This codes for CASSLVLDSANTGELFF.